This entry is about one T cell receptor beta chain. This record comes from a study of T cells in localized non-small cell lung cancer. Generated by immunoSEQ multiplex PCR, the TCRdb table keeps only in-frame clones and is missing some. Of 70,000 to 90,000 clones listed, 75% to 85% were seen once; the top ten hold about a tenth. Trimming took 7 bases from V and 0 from J; bases not matched to a gene: 6. The germline V gene has CDR1 MNHEY and CDR2 SMNVEV (reference sequence). The CDR3 sequence is 14 residues long. The source of this sequence is a female donor aged 60 or older with stage I lung adenocarcinoma. This chain connects TRBV27 to TRBJ2-7; 7 bases map to TRBD2. Here the sequenced sample was peripheral blood, taken before any cancer treatment. The DNA for the CDR3 is TGTGCCAGCAAACCGGGACTAAGCTCCTACGAGCAGTACTTC. Residues: CASKPGLSSYEQYF.